This TCR beta chain was obtained from a study of T cells in Graves' hyperthyroidism and ophthalmopathy (dated by TCRdb to about 2019). Broadly, across the study: Peripheral blood samples were taken at initial diagnosis, before any treatment was given. TCR V-J signatures able to tell the groups apart were searched for in a discovery cohort of 100 patients, of whom fewer than 45 had Graves' ophthalmopathy and about 55 had stable Graves' hyperthyroidism. An independent validation cohort of about 19 hyperthyroidism patients and about 16 patients who later progressed to ophthalmopathy tested prospective prediction of ophthalmopathy. For training and testing, the 100 or so patients in the discovery cohort were randomly divided in a 7:3 ratio. The study also compared thyroid tissue and blood T-cell repertoires from several Graves' hyperthyroidism patients. After blood sampling, hyperthyroidism patients were treated with methimazole at a starting dose of 30 mg daily, and ophthalmopathy patients were treated with high-dose intravenous methylprednisolone. The paper reports TCR Vbeta CDR3 sequencing of fewer than 150 peripheral blood samples: approximately 41 ophthalmopathy, roughly 74 hyperthyroidism and around 17 progressor patients.

V and J are truncated by 5 bases and 5 bases respectively, leaving an intervening sequence of 18 bases. The germline V gene provides CDR1 SGHVS and CDR2 FQNEAQ. Taken from cysteine to phenylalanine, the CDR3 has 16 residues. Just the 48-base CDR3 DNA is kept, in frame starting at base 1. General conclusions and limits of the study: Most expanded thyroid clonotypes (frequency above 0.001) were also found in blood, which suggests that blood repertoires may mirror thyroid immune responses. In validation, the model predicted progression to ophthalmopathy with approximately 71% sensitivity and approximately 78% specificity, a median of approximately 6.5 months before onset. No statistical method was used to set the sample size in advance, and investigators knew the group allocation. A model built on a 13 V-J signature distinguished ophthalmopathy from stable hyperthyroidism, reaching around 87% sensitivity and about 81% specificity in cross-validation and 80%/75% in testing.

TCR beta CDR3 regions were amplified from RNA transcripts. A first-round RT-PCR of the TCR CDR3 used the HTBI primer set with the Qiagen OneStep RT-PCR kit. Libraries were constructed in a second round of multiplex PCR, after which size selection and purification were performed. Sequencing of the libraries was done on an Illumina HiSeq2000 using paired-end 100 bp reads. The original pipeline was this. SOAPnuke was used to process the raw data, with reads discarded if the reads contained adapters or uncalled bases, had a mean Phred below 15, or lacked an exact constant-primer or identifier match. High-quality paired reads were merged with COPE v1.2.5, and unique nucleotide sequences were defined as clonotypes. MiTCR v1.1 was used to align the clonotypes against IMGT TRBV, TRBD and TRBJ reference segments. Analysis was restricted to V-J combinations with a frequency above 0.0001, which covered about 99% of repertoires. A TCS score was defined as the ratio of F50 (clonal expansion) to E x V (chaos), with BLOSUM62-based TCRdist applied between CDR3 peptides within each V-J. Welch's t-statistics and random forest reduced roughly 540 V-J features to roughly 13, which were used in a naive Bayes classifier (R e1071). Through fastp at Q25 and MiXCR, TCRdb rebuilt clones from the public reads, retaining in-frame beta chains. Here each entry gathers all rows of one CDR3 protein and keeps the most common genes and DNA. TCRdb's processing, not the authors' own work, is the source of the V and J calls. Present in this sample are more than 300,000 distinct CDR3 sequences, about 18% of which were seen just once. 34% of the sample belongs to the ten largest clones.

The hyperthyroidism patients were between 18 and 65 years old and newly diagnosed, with a disease duration of less than 2 months. Any patient with an uncontrolled infection, another autoimmune disease, pregnancy or lactation was excluded. Diagnoses were based on clinical symptoms, serum thyroxine and TRAb, thyroid ultrasound and orbital computed tomography. Blood from progressor patients was drawn when they were first diagnosed with hyperthyroidism, before any ophthalmopathy symptoms appeared. Ficoll-Paque density gradient centrifugation was used to isolate PBMCs from about 9 ml of fresh peripheral blood. Progressor patients were initially diagnosed with Graves' hyperthyroidism and developed ophthalmopathy during follow-up. Trizol reagent was used to extract total RNA, and RNA quality was then checked on an Agilent 2100 Bioanalyzer. This clonotype was recorded at least ten times. The antigen it recognizes is unknown. The input lacks base qualities; no much larger clone sits a single base away.

Sequenced material: blood. The rearrangement joined TRBV7-8 to TRBJ2-2, and TRBD2 may be the D gene, going by 7 matching bases. The source of this sequence is a woman aged 30 to 39 with Graves' hyperthyroidism that later progressed to Graves' ophthalmopathy. This receptor has the CDR3 CASSPLLGGLTGELFF. The DNA sequence is as follows: TGTGCCAGCAGCCCCCTTCTCGGGGGGCTAACCGGGGAGCTGTTTTTT.